The clone carrying this T cell receptor beta chain is a singleton in its sample. Its matching antigen is unknown. This record belongs to a study of shared clonotypes between healthy human individuals. Study results and caveats: Larger estimated richness was generally seen in naive subsets than in memory subsets. Sharing of clonotypes among donors was expected to vary with sequencing depth.

Profiled with immunoSEQ multiplex PCR; TCRdb holds only in-frame clones, not every one. The table has 2 million to 2.5 million clones, over 85% seen once. Trimming removed 0 bases at V and 4 bases at J, with 14 bases between. Germline values: CDR1 LGHNA, CDR2 YNFKEQ. The CDR3 runs to 16 residues. The rearrangement uses TRBV4-2 and TRBJ2-3; D might be TRBD2 (6 bases). What was sequenced was naive CD4+ T cells from PBMCs. Documented subset: CD45RA+ positively selected. The clonotype comes from a man younger than 35 in good health. Some clones in this sample may be carry-over from other donors' samples. The CDR3 is CASSQDPQRAADTQYF. The CDR3 DNA sequence: TGTGCCAGCAGCCAAGATCCTCAGCGGGCGGCAGATACGCAGTATTTT.